The next 7 T cell receptor beta chains were all read from a single sample in a study of T-cell reconstitution after alpha-beta-depleted transplantation in children. TCRbeta library preparation incorporated unique molecular identifiers. Each CDR3 protein is one row after TCRdb ran MiXCR on the PCR reads. Found here are approximately 800,000 distinct CDR3 sequences, less than 20% of them singletons; the top ten hold around 4.5%. The sequencing used PBMCs, mostly from graft donor cells, collected 360 days after TCRalphabeta/CD19-depleted stem cell transplant. The receptors originated from a male patient aged 10 to 17 who had a stem cell transplant for acute lymphoblastic leukemia, so the T cells may come from the graft donor.

This clonotype was recorded at least ten times. This rearrangement joins TRBV5-8 to TRBJ1-2, with 9 bases aligning to TRBD1. Germline V CDR1 and CDR2: SGHTS, YDEGEE. The CDR3 consists of 15 residues. Unmatched junction bases numbered 11, after V lost 6 bases and J lost 5 bases. The CDR3 loop reads CASISGQGTVYGYTF. Here the CDR3 DNA reads TGTGCCAGCATTTCCGGACAGGGGACTGTGTATGGCTACACCTTC.

V is TRBV2 and J is TRBJ2-3; 7 nucleotides line up with TRBD2. Per germline, CDR1 SNHLY and CDR2 FYNNEI. The CDR3 covers 15 residues. V lost 7 bases, J lost 3 bases, and 10 bases stayed unmatched. Here the CDR3 DNA reads TGTGCCAGCACCCCGGAGACTAGCCAGACAGATACGCAGTATTTT. Translated: CASTPETSQTDTQYF. Complete variable domain (other parts from reference TRBV2 and TRBJ2-3): EPEVTQTPSHQVTQMGQEVILRCVPISNHLYFYWYRQILGQKVEFLVSFYNNEISEKSEIFDDQFSVERPDGSNFTLKIRSTKLEDSAMYFCASTPETSQTDTQYFGPGTRLTVL.

The chain uses TRBV5-5 and TRBJ2-3; TRBD2 is a possible D gene (5 bases). Trimming took 4 bases from V and 8 from J, leaving 20 bases between them. Germline values: CDR1 SGHKS, CDR2 YYEKEE (reference sequence). The CDR3 totals 15 residues. In nucleotides, the CDR3 is TGTGCCAGCAGCACATGGACTGAGGTGGCGGGTACGCAGTATTTT. Protein sequence: CASSTWTEVAGTQYF.

This clonotype has ten or more counts. The V call is TRBV5-1, the J call TRBJ1-5, with unresolved D. This CDR3 is 14 amino acids long. Germline V gene sequence: CDR1 SGHRS, CDR2 YFSETQ. V shed 0 bases and J shed 1 base, with 5 bases lying between them. The DNA for the CDR3 is TGCGCCAGCAGCTTGGACCAAAGCAATCAGCCCCAGCATTTT. It specifies CASSLDQSNQPQHF.

This clonotype was detected only a few times. The CDR3 bases are TGTGCCAGCTCACCACCCTTAGACCGTGCAACTAATGAAAAACTGTTTTTT. It specifies CASSPPLDRATNEKLFF. The chain carries TRBV18 and TRBJ1-4; D not certain. CDR1 and CDR2 (germline): KGHSH, LQKENI. V was cut by 0 bases and J by 0 bases, with 11 bases left in between. This CDR3 is 17 amino acids long.

This clonotype occurred a few times. The rearrangement links TRBV7-9 to TRBJ2-7, with D tentatively TRBD2 (6 bases). Germline V CDR1 and CDR2: SEHNR, FQNEAQ (reference sequence). Trimming took off 4 bases at V and 2 bases at J, with 12 bases between the two ends. The CDR3 has 14 residues. The chain's CDR3 is CASSSGLSPYEQYF. Written as DNA, the CDR3 is TGTGCCAGCAGCTCGGGACTTTCACCCTACGAGCAGTACTTC.

CDR3 loop: CSASDRGRGTDTQYF. The DNA for the CDR3 is TGCAGTGCTAGCGACAGGGGAAGGGGCACAGATACGCAGTATTTT. The rearrangement joins TRBV20-1 to TRBJ2-3, with 8 bases matching TRBD1. J gave up 1 base and V 3 bases, and 6 bases lay outside the gene matches. The CDR3 has 15 amino acids. The V gene's germline CDR1 is DFQATT and CDR2 SNEGSKA (reference sequence).